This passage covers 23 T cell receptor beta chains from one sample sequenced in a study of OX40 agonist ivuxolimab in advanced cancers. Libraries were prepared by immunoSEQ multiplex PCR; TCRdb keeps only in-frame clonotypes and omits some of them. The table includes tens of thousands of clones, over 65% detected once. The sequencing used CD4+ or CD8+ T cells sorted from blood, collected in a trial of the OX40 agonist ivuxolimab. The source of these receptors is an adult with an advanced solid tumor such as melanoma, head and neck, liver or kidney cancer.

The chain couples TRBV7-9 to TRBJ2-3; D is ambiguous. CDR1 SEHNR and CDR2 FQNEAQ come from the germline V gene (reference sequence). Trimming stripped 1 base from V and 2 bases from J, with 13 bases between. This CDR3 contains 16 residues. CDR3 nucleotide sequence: TGTGCCAGCAGCTTAGGCTCGTCTGGGTTCACAGATACGCAGTATTTT. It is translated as CASSLGSSGFTDTQYF. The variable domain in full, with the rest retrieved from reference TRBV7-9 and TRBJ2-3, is DTGVSQNPRHKITKRGQNVTFRCDPISEHNRLYWYRQTLGQGPEFLTYFQNEAQLEKSRLLSDRFSAERPKGSFSTLEIQRTEQGDSAMYLCASSLGSSGFTDTQYFGPGTRLTVL.

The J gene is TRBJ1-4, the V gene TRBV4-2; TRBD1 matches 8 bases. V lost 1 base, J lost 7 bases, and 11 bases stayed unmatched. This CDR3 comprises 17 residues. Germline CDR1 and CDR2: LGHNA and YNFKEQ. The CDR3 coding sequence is TGTGCCAGCAGCCAAGGACAGGGGATAGGGTTGGGTGAAAAACTGTTTTTT. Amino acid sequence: CASSQGQGIGLGEKLFF.

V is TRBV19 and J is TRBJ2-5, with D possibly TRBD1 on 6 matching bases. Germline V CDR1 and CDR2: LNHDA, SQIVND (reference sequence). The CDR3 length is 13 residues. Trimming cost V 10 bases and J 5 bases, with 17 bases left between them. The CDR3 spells CATATRGVETQYF. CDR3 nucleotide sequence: TGTGCCACCGCCACCAGGGGTGTGGAGACCCAGTACTTC.

The CDR3 coding sequence is TGTGCCAGCAGCGTAAGAACAGGGGAAAACGAGCAGTACTTC. It specifies CASSVRTGENEQYF. This rearrangement joins TRBV9 to TRBJ2-7; 7 bases fit TRBD1. This CDR3 is 14 amino acids long. After removal of 1 base from V and 5 bases from J, the junction contained 6 bases not matched to a gene. Germline CDR1 and CDR2: SGDLS and YYNGEE.

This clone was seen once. CDR3 nucleotides: TGTGCCAGCAGCTCCCCCCCGGCGGGGGAGCAGTACTTC. It encodes CASSSPPAGEQYF. The chain links TRBV7-2 to TRBJ2-7, with D perhaps TRBD2 (6 bases). Trimming took 4 bases from V and 7 from J, leaving 14 bases between them. Germline loops: CDR1 SGHTA, CDR2 FQGNSA. The CDR3 is made up of 13 amino acids.

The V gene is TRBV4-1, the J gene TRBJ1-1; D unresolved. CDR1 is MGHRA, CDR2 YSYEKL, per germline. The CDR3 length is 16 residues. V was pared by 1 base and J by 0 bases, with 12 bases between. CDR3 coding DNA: TGCGCCAGCAGCCAAGGGATCGCATCTCTGAACACTGAAGCTTTCTTT. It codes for CASSQGIASLNTEAFF.

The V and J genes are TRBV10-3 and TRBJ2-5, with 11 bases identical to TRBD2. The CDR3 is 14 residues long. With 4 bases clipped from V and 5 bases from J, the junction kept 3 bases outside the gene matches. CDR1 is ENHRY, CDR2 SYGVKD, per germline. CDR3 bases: TGTGCCATCAGTGCGACTAGCGGGGACGAGACCCAGTACTTC. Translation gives CAISATSGDETQYF.

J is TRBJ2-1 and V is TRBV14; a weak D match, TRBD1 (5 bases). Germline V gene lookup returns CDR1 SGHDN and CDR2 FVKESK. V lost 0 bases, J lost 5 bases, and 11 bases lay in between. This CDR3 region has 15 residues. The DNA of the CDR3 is TGTGCCAGCAGCCAAGATAGGGGCGGCCACAATGAGCAGTTCTTC. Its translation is CASSQDRGGHNEQFF.

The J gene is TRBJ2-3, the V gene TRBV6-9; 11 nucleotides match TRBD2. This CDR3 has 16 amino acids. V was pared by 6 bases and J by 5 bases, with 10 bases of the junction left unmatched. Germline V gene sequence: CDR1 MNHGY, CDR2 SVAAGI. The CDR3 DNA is TGTGCCAGCAGCCAGGGGACTAGCGGAGATTTAGATACGCAGTATTTT. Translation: CASSQGTSGDLDTQYF.

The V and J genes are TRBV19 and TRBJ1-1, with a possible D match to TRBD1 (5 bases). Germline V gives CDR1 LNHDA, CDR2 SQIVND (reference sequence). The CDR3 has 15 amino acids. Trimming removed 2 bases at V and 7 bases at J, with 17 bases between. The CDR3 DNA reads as TGTGCCAGTAGTATACCCCCAGGGAAGGGTAATGAAGCTTTCTTT. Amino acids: CASSIPPGKGNEAFF.

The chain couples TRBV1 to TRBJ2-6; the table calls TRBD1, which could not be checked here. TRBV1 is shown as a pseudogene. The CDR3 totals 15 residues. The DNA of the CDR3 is TGCACCAGCAGTTGTGCACAAAGTCGGGCCAACGTCCTGACTTTC. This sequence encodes CTSSCAQSRANVLTF.

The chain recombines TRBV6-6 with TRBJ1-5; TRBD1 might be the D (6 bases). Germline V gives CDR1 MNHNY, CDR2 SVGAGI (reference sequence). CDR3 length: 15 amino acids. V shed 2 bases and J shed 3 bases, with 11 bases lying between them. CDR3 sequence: CASSYNDRSNQPQHF. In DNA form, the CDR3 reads TGTGCCAGCAGTTACAACGACAGGTCCAATCAGCCCCAGCATTTT.

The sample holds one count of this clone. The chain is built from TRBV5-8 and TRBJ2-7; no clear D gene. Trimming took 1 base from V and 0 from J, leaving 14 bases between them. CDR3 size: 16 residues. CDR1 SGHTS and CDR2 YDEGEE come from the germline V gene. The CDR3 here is CASSLHRIRSSYEQYF. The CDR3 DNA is TGTGCCAGCAGCTTGCACCGCATCAGGAGCTCCTACGAGCAGTACTTC.

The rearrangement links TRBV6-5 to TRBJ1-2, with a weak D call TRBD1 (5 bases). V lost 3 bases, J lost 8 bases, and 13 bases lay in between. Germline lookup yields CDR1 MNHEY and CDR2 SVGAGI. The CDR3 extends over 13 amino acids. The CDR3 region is CASSYAPPGGYTF. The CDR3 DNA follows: TGTGCCAGCAGTTATGCACCCCCAGGGGGCTACACCTTC.

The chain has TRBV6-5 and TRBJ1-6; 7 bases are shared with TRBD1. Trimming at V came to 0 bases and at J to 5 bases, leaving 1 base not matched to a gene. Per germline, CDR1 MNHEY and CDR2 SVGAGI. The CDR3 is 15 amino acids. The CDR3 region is CASSYSRGNNSPLHF. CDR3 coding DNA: TGTGCCAGCAGTTACTCCAGGGGGAATAATTCACCCCTCCACTTT.

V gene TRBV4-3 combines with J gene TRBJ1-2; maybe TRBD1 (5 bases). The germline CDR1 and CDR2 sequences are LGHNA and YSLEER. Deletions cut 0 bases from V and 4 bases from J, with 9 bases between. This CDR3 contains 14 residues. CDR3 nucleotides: TGCGCCAGCAGCCAAGATCGGGGGTCCTATGGCTACACCTTC. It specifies CASSQDRGSYGYTF.

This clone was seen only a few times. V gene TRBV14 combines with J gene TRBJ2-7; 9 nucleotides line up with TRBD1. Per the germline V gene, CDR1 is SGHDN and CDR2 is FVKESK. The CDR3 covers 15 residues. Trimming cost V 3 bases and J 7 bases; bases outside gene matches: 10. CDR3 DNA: TGTGCCAGCAGCCAGGGCGGGACAGGGTTTCAAGAGCAGTACTTC. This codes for CASSQGGTGFQEQYF.

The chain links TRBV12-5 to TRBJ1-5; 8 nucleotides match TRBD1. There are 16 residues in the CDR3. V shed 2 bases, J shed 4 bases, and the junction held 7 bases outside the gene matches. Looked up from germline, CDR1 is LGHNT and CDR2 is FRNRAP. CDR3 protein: CASGLYQGAGNQPQHF. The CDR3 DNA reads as TGTGCTAGTGGTTTGTACCAGGGGGCGGGTAATCAGCCCCAGCATTTT.

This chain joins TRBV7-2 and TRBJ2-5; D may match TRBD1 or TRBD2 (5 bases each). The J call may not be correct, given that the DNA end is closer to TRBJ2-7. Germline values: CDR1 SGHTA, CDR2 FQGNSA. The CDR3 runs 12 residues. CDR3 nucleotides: TGTGCCAGCAGCTTATCGGGGACCGAGCAGTACTTC. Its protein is CASSLSGTEQYF.

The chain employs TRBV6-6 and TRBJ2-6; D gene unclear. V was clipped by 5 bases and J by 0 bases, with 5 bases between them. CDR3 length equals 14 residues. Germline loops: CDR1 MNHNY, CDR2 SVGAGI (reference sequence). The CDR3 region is CASSQTSGANVLTF. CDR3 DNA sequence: TGTGCCAGCAGTCAGACCTCTGGGGCCAACGTCCTGACTTTC.

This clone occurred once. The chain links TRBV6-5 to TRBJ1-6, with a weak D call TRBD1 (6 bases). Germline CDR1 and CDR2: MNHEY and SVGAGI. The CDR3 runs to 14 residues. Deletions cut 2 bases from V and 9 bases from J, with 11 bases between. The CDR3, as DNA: TGTGCCAGCAGTTACCAACAACAGGGTTCACCCCTCCACTTT. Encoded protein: CASSYQQQGSPLHF.

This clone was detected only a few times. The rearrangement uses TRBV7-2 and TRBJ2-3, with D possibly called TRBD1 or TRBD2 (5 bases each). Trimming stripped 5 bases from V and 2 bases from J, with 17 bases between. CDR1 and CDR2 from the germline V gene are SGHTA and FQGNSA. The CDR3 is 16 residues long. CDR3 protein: CASSQGTLGTTDTQYF. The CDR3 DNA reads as TGTGCCAGCAGCCAAGGGACGCTGGGCACCACAGATACGCAGTATTTT.

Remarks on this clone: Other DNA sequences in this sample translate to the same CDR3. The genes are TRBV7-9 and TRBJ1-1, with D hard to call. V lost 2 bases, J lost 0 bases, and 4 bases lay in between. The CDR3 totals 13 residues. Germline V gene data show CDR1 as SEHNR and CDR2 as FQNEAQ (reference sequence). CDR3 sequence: CASSLRLNTEAFF. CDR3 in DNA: TGTGCCAGCAGCTTAAGATTGAACACTGAAGCTTTCTTT.